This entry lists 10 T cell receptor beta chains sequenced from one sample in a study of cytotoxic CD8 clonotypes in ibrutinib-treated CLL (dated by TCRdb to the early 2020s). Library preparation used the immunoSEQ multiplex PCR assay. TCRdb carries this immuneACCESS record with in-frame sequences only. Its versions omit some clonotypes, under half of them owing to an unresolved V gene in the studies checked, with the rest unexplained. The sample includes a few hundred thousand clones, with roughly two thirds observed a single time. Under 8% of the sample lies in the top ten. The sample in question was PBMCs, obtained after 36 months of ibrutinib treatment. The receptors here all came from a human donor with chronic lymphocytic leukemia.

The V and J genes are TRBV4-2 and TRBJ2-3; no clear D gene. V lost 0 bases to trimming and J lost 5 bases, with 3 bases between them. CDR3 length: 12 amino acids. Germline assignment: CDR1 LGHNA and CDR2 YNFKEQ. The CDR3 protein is CASSQDRDTQYF. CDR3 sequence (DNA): TGTGCCAGCAGCCAAGACAGAGATACGCAGTATTTT.

The CDR3 here is CASSIPGGIYNEQFF. CDR3 in DNA: TGTGCCAGTAGTATACCGGGGGGGATATACAATGAGCAGTTCTTC. The chain uses TRBV19 and TRBJ2-1; TRBD2 aligns across 8 bases. V lost 2 bases, J lost 4 bases, and 4 bases stayed unmatched. CDR1 and CDR2 from the germline V gene are LNHDA and SQIVND (reference sequence). This CDR3 has 15 amino acids.

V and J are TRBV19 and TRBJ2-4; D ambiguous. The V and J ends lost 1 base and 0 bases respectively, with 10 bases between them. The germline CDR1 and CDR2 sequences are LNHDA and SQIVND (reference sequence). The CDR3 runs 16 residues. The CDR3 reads CASSIGGNLAKNIQYF. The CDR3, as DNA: TGTGCCAGTAGTATAGGCGGCAACTTAGCCAAAAACATTCAGTACTTC. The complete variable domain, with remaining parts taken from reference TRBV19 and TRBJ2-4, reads DGGITQSPKYLFRKEGQNVTLSCEQNLNHDAMYWYRQDPGQGLRLIYYSQIVNDFQKGDIAEGYSVSREKKESFPLTVTSAQKNPTAFYLCASSIGGNLAKNIQYFGAGTRLSVL.

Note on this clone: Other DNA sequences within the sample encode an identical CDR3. Written as DNA, the CDR3 is TGTGCCAGCTCACCGGGACTAGCGGGACGAAATGAGCAGTTCTTC. Translation gives CASSPGLAGRNEQFF. J is TRBJ2-1 and V is TRBV18; 13 bases are a match to TRBD2. V lost 3 bases, J lost 7 bases, and 3 bases stayed unmatched. CDR1 is KGHSH, CDR2 LQKENI, per germline. The CDR3 spans 15 residues. The complete variable domain, with remaining parts taken from reference TRBV18 and TRBJ2-1, reads NAGVMQNPRHLVRRRGQEARLRCSPMKGHSHVYWYRQLPEEGLKFMVYLQKENIIDESGMPKERFSAEFPKEGPSILRIQQVVRGDSAAYFCASSPGLAGRNEQFFGPGTRLTVL.

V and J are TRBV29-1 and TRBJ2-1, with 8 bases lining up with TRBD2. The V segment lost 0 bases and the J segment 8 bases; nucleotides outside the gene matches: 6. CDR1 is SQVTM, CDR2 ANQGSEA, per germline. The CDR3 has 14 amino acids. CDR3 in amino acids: CSVEDPSGYDEQFF. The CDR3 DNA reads TGCAGCGTTGAAGATCCTAGCGGGTACGATGAGCAGTTCTTC.

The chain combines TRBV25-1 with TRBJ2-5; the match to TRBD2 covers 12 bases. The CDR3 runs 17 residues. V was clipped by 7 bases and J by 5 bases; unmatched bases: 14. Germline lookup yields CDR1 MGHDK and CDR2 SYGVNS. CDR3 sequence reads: CASIRAPLAGGIETQYF. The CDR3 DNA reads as TGTGCCAGCATAAGGGCCCCTCTAGCGGGAGGGATTGAGACCCAGTACTTC.

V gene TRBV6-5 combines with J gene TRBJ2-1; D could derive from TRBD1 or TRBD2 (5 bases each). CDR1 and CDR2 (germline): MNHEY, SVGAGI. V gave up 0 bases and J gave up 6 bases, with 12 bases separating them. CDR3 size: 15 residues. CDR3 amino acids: CASSYSIGTSNEQFF. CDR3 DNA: TGTGCCAGCAGTTACTCGATCGGGACCAGCAATGAGCAGTTCTTC.

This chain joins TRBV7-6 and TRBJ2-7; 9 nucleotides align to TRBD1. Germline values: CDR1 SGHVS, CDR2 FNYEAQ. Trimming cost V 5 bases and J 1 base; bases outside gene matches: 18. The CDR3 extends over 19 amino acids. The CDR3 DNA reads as TGTGCCAGCAGCCGCGCAAGGACAGGGGTCTCTCTCAATTCCTACGAGCAGTACTTC. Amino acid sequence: CASSRARTGVSLNSYEQYF. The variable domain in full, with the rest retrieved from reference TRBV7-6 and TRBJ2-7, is GAGVSQSPRYKVTKRGQDVALRCDPISGHVSLYWYRQALGQGPEFLTYFNYEAQQDKSGLPNDRFSAERPEGSISTLTIQRTEQRDSAMYRCASSRARTGVSLNSYEQYFGPGTRLTVT.

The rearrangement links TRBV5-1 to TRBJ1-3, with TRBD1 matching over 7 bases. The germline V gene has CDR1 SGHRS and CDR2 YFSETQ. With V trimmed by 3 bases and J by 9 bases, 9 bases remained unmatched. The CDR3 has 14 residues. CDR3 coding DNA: TGCGCCAGCAGCTCAACCGGACAGGACAGCACCATATATTTT. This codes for CASSSTGQDSTIYF. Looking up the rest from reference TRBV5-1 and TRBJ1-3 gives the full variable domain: KAGVTQTPRYLIKTRGQQVTLSCSPISGHRSVSWYQQTPGQGLQFLFEYFSETQRNKGNFPGRFSGRQFSNSRSEMNVSTLELGDSALYLCASSSTGQDSTIYFGEGSWLTVV.

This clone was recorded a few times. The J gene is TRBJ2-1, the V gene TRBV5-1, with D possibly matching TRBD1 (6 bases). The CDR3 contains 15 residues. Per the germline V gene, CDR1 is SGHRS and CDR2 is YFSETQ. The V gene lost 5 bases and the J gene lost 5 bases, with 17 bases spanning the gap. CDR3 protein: CASSVFNRVDNEQFF. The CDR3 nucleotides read TGCGCCAGCAGTGTTTTTAACAGGGTAGACAATGAGCAGTTCTTC.